One sample yielded the 12 T cell receptor beta chains listed below, sequenced in a study of blood T cell repertoires in COVID-19. The protocol was immunoSEQ multiplex PCR, while the TCRdb copy is restricted to in-frame clones and leaves out a portion. The sample records roughly 38,000 clones, 60% to 85% being singletons. Source material: peripheral blood. The receptors shown here come from a man between 60 and 75 years old with active COVID-19.

A remark on this clone: Other nucleotide sequences from this sample produce the same CDR3. The gene calls are TRBV6-5 and TRBJ2-2, with 8 bases lining up with TRBD1. The CDR3 is 13 residues long. The germline V gene has CDR1 MNHEY and CDR2 SVGAGI. V shed 8 bases and J 2 bases; nucleotides not matched to a gene: 1. The CDR3 DNA is TGTGCCAGCGACAGGGGAAACACCGGGGAGCTGTTTTTT. It translates to CASDRGNTGELFF.

The chain recombines TRBV19 with TRBJ2-2; a possible D gene is TRBD2 (5 bases). Germline V gives CDR1 LNHDA, CDR2 SQIVND (reference sequence). CDR3 length: 15 residues. V lost 6 bases and J 5 bases, leaving 16 bases between the germline ends. DNA of the CDR3: TGTGCCAGTAGGCCCTTGGGAGTGAAGACCGGGGAGCTGTTTTTT. Translating it yields CASRPLGVKTGELFF.

This chain uses TRBV5-4 with TRBJ1-6, with D possibly matching TRBD1 (5 bases). Germline CDR1 is SGHNT and CDR2 is YYREEE (reference sequence). CDR3 length: 15 residues. V lost 1 base and J 6 bases, leaving 11 bases between the germline ends. The CDR3 is CASSLSGRGNSPLHF. The CDR3 nucleotides read TGTGCCAGCAGCTTGTCCGGGAGGGGTAATTCACCCCTCCACTTT. The whole variable domain, remainder taken from reference TRBV5-4 and TRBJ1-6, is ETGVTQSPTHLIKTRGQQVTLRCSSQSGHNTVSWYQQALGQGPQFIFQYYREEENGRGNFPPRFSGLQFPNYSSELNVNALELDDSALYLCASSLSGRGNSPLHFGNGTRLTVT.

J is TRBJ1-5 and V is TRBV6-5, with 8 positions matching TRBD1. The V gene's germline CDR1 is MNHEY and CDR2 SVGAGI. The CDR3 is 16 residues long. V shed 4 bases, J shed 6 bases, and the junction held 11 bases outside the gene matches. CDR3 nucleotides: TGTGCCAGCAGTTCGAGCGGACAGGGCTCGGGTCAGCCCCAGCATTTT. Translated, it gives CASSSSGQGSGQPQHF.

This rearrangement joins TRBV7-2 to TRBJ2-3, with D unclear. Trimming pared 5 bases from V and 0 bases from J, leaving 9 bases between. CDR3 size: 14 residues. Per germline, CDR1 SGHTA and CDR2 FQGNSA. CDR3 DNA: TGTGCCAGCAGCCTGACTGCTAGCACAGATACGCAGTATTTT. Residues: CASSLTASTDTQYF.

The chain is built from TRBV20-1 and TRBJ2-7; 9 bases fit TRBD1. The CDR3 is made up of 13 amino acids. Germline-derived CDR1 and CDR2 are DFQATT and SNEGSKA (reference sequence). Trimming took 3 bases from V and 6 from J; bases not matched to a gene: 6. As DNA, the CDR3 is TGCAGTGCTAGTCAGACAGGGGGTGCCGAGCAGTACTTC. Protein: CSASQTGGAEQYF.

The sample holds a few counts of this clone. The J gene is TRBJ1-2, the V gene TRBV4-2; no clear D. Germline values: CDR1 LGHNA, CDR2 YNFKEQ. The ends were cut back, 3 bases at V and 9 bases at J, with 8 bases in the middle. The CDR3 contains 11 residues. The CDR3 here is CASSQRESYTF. For the CDR3, the DNA is TGTGCCAGCAGCCAGAGGGAAAGCTACACCTTC.

The J gene is TRBJ1-1, the V gene TRBV6-5, with 7 positions matching TRBD1. Trimming removed 7 bases from V and 4 bases from J; junction bases left unmatched: 6. The CDR3 extends over 13 amino acids. Germline CDR1 and CDR2: MNHEY and SVGAGI. This chain's CDR3 is CASTASGGTEAFF. In nucleotides, the CDR3 is TGTGCCAGCACCGCCTCAGGGGGCACTGAAGCTTTCTTT.

The gene calls are TRBV7-2 and TRBJ2-3; 7 bases fit TRBD1. With V trimmed by 6 bases and J by 2 bases, 11 bases remained unmatched. CDR1 and CDR2 from the germline V gene are SGHTA and FQGNSA. This CDR3 has 16 amino acids. The CDR3: CASSVTTGTVTDTQYF. The CDR3 DNA reads as TGTGCCAGCAGTGTTACAACCGGGACAGTCACAGATACGCAGTATTTT.

This chain joins TRBV5-8 and TRBJ1-4; D is perhaps TRBD1 (6 bases). The V gene lost 4 bases and the J gene lost 7 bases, with 17 bases spanning the gap. Germline-derived CDR1 and CDR2 are SGHTS and YDEGEE. The CDR3 loop spans 15 amino acids. The chain's CDR3 is CASSPWTARLEKLFF. The CDR3 DNA sequence: TGTGCCAGCAGCCCCTGGACAGCGCGGCTTGAAAAACTGTTTTTT.

Only a few counts were recorded for this clone. The V call is TRBV5-4, the J call TRBJ2-1, with 7 bases lining up with TRBD1. Unmatched junction bases numbered 7, after V lost 2 bases and J lost 8 bases. Germline V gene data show CDR1 as SGHNT and CDR2 as YYREEE (reference sequence). The length of the CDR3 is 14 residues. The CDR3 protein is CASSFRQGSDEQFF. The CDR3 bases are TGTGCCAGCAGCTTTAGACAGGGCAGCGATGAGCAGTTCTTC.

This chain uses TRBV14 with TRBJ2-1; TRBD2 matches 11 bases. Germline V gene sequence: CDR1 SGHDN, CDR2 FVKESK. The CDR3 spans 17 residues. V gave up 1 base and J gave up 0 bases; unmatched junction bases: 2. CDR3 sequence reads: CASSQGTSGFSYNEQFF. The CDR3 DNA sequence: TGTGCCAGCAGCCAAGGGACTAGCGGGTTCTCCTACAATGAGCAGTTCTTC.